Following are 7 T cell receptor beta chains from one sample sequenced in a study of blood T cell repertoires in COVID-19. The method was immunoSEQ multiplex PCR; TCRdb's version includes in-frame clones alone and lacks a portion of them. The sample has some 22,000 clones; about 84% are singletons. Sequencing used peripheral blood. The receptor set was obtained from a human donor with active COVID-19. The donor label of this sample is uncertain.

This rearrangement joins TRBV11-3 to TRBJ1-2, with D uncertain. The ends were cut back, 7 bases at V and 6 bases at J, with 15 bases in the middle. The CDR3 has 13 amino acids. Germline V gene lookup returns CDR1 SGHNT and CDR2 YENEEA. Written as DNA, the CDR3 is TGTGCCAGCAACTATGGAGGGCGAGATGGCTACACCTTC. Translation: CASNYGGRDGYTF.

The count of this clone is one. The chain employs TRBV4-3 and TRBJ2-7, with TRBD2 matching 7 bases. The CDR3 is 17 residues long. Germline V gene data show CDR1 as LGHNA and CDR2 as YSLEER. The V gene end was trimmed by 0 bases and the J gene end by 5 bases; junction bases not matched to a gene: 13. In DNA form, the CDR3 reads TGCGCCAGCAGCCAAGATGGGGGGGGGACGGGAGTCCACGAGCAGTACTTC. It specifies CASSQDGGGTGVHEQYF.

V gene TRBV3-1 (or the pseudogene TRBV3-2) combines with J gene TRBJ1-1; no reliable D call. V was cut by 1 base and J by 4 bases, with 7 bases left in between. This CDR3 is 13 amino acids long. The germline V gene encodes CDR1 LGHDT and CDR2 YNNKEL (reference sequence). The CDR3 sequence: CASSQVRGTEAFF. The CDR3 coding sequence is TGTGCCAGCAGCCAAGTACGGGGCACTGAAGCTTTCTTT.

This chain connects TRBV10-1 to TRBJ2-7; a possible D gene is TRBD1 (6 bases). Germline V lookup: CDR1 WNHNN, CDR2 SYGVQD (reference sequence). Between the trimmed V and J ends, which lost 4 bases and 3 bases, there was a span of 10 bases. This CDR3 contains 13 residues. The CDR3 region has the DNA TGCGCCAGCAGTGTGTCAGGGGACTACGAGCAGTACTTC. It translates to CASSVSGDYEQYF.

V is TRBV5-8 and J is TRBJ2-1; 14 positions agree with TRBD2. Looked up from germline, CDR1 is SGHTS and CDR2 is YDEGEE. Trimming at V came to 4 bases and at J to 7 bases, leaving 10 bases not matched to a gene. This CDR3 spans 17 amino acids. CDR3 region: CASSPGLAGGAVNEQFF. CDR3 nucleotide sequence: TGTGCCAGCAGCCCAGGACTAGCGGGGGGAGCGGTGAATGAGCAGTTCTTC. The entire variable domain, with the rest obtained from reference TRBV5-8 and TRBJ2-1, is as follows: EAGVTQSPTHLIKTRGQQATLRCSPISGHTSVYWYQQALGLGLQFLLWYDEGEERNRGNFPPRFSGRQFPNYSSELNVNALELEDSALYLCASSPGLAGGAVNEQFFGPGTRLTVL.

V and J are TRBV7-9 and TRBJ1-6; D remains unclear. The CDR3 runs 13 residues. CDR1 SEHNR and CDR2 FQNEAQ come from the germline V gene (reference sequence). V was clipped by 2 bases and J by 11 bases, with 10 bases between them. CDR3 sequence: CASSLRQVAPLHF. The CDR3 DNA is TGTGCCAGCAGCTTAAGGCAGGTCGCACCCCTCCACTTT.

V and J are TRBV27 and TRBJ2-5; the match to TRBD1 covers 7 bases. V was clipped by 2 bases and J by 3 bases; unmatched bases: 3. CDR1 MNHEY and CDR2 SMNVEV come from the germline V gene (reference sequence). CDR3 length: 14 amino acids. DNA of the CDR3: TGTGCCAGCAGTTTACAGGGGACAGAAGAGACCCAGTACTTC. Protein product: CASSLQGTEETQYF.